Listed below are T cell receptor beta chains from one sample, sequenced in a study of T cells in Graves' hyperthyroidism and ophthalmopathy. TCRdb reprocessed the multiplex PCR reads with MiXCR, giving one entry per CDR3 protein. The sample gives hundreds of thousands of distinct CDR3 sequences, around 15% of which show up once; roughly 10% is in the top ten. The specimen was blood. These receptors were taken from a woman under 30 with Graves' hyperthyroidism. Each CDR3 is given with its conserved first and last residue. A D gene is named only where the DNA matches it firmly. Rows give clone size only sometimes, using once, few, many, or a class for an expanded clone.

clone_size j_call v_call d_call cdr3_aa cdr3_nt
NA TRBJ2-3 TRBV7-3 NA CASGRSSTDTQYF TGTGCCAGCGGGCGGAGTAGCACAGATACGCAGTATTTT
once TRBJ2-7 TRBV11-2 TRBD2 CASSIRGGDTYEQYF TGTGCCAGCAGCATCCGGGGAGGGGATACCTACGAGCAGTACTTC
many TRBJ2-7 TRBV11-2 TRBD2 CASSLVTGAGGLGYEQYF TGTGCCAGCAGCTTAGTGACGGGCGCGGGAGGTCTAGGCTACGAGCAGTACTTC
many TRBJ2-3 TRBV7-9 TRBD2 CASSLVLAGWTDTQYF TGTGCCAGCAGCTTAGTACTAGCGGGGTGGACAGATACGCAGTATTTT
NA TRBJ2-6 TRBV7-2 TRBD1 CASSPTGAQGGANVLTF TGTGCCAGCAGCCCCACAGGGGCGCAGGGCGGGGCCAACGTCCTGACTTTC
many TRBJ2-4 TRBV20-1 TRBD1 CSAPGQGAKNIQYF TGCAGTGCTCCGGGACAGGGGGCCAAAAACATTCAGTACTTC
NA TRBJ1-1 TRBV19 NA CASSILGNTEAFF TGTGCCAGTAGTATTCTGGGGAACACTGAAGCTTTCTTT
many TRBJ2-1 TRBV20-1 NA CSAPSYDYNEQFF TGCAGTGCCCCCAGCTACGACTACAATGAGCAGTTCTTC
many TRBJ2-7 TRBV7-2 NA CASSLEPSSPYEQYF TGTGCCAGCAGCTTAGAACCGAGCTCCCCCTACGAGCAGTACTTC
few TRBJ2-5 TRBV28 TRBD1 CASRTGTGKETQYF TGTGCCAGCAGGACCGGGACAGGGAAAGAGACCCAGTACTTC
many TRBJ1-1 TRBV6-2/TRBV6-3 NA CASSYSQILNTEAFF TGTGCCAGCAGTTACTCCCAGATACTGAACACTGAAGCTTTCTTT
NA TRBJ2-7 TRBV27 TRBD2 CASRSAGGRYEQYF TGTGCCAGCCGGTCTGCGGGAGGACGCTACGAGCAGTACTTC